This T cell receptor beta chain was sequenced for a study of human T cells and chemical hapten exposure. Across the study: Patches that contained 0.01% DPC were applied to the upper back and read at 6 days. Variation in per-sample TCR yields came mainly from small pooled library volume differences.

From the RACE reads, TCRdb called clonotypes with MiXCR, one entry per CDR3 protein. In the table there are about 350,000 distinct CDR3 sequences, about 6% of which are singletons. CDR3 length: 15 residues. V lost 0 bases and J 3 bases, leaving 11 bases between the germline ends. CDR1 MGHRA and CDR2 YSYEKL come from the germline V gene. In this sample, this clonotype turned up a few times. Specified time point: patch test 2, 6 weeks after DPC sensitization. Noted treatment: therapeutic diphenylcyclopropenone sensitization with weekly scalp DPC. Drawing of blood took place ahead of applying each patch test.

The sequence was collected from a woman between 18 and 30 years old with alopecia areata. Some clones in this sample may be carry-over from other donors' samples. The sequencing used whole blood, collected in connection with sensitization to the hapten diphenylcyclopropenone (DPC). The chain recombines TRBV4-1 with TRBJ1-2; D not resolved. CDR3 nucleotides: TGCGCCAGCAGCCAAGATGGGAAGGGAGACTATGGCTACACCTTC. It translates to CASSQDGKGDYGYTF.